Listed below are T cell receptor beta chains from one sample, sequenced in a study of early stage breast cancer tumors. TCRdb keeps only in-frame clones here, not all; method: immunoSEQ multiplex PCR. The sample carries tens of thousands of clones, roughly four fifths recorded once. Material for sequencing was blood. The receptors were sampled from a middle-aged person with breast cancer. Each CDR3 is given with its conserved first and last residue. The D gene is left open where the match is weak. Clone size is stated in some rows and not others, as once, few, many or a class when expanded.

CDR3nt,CDR3aa,j_gene,v_gene,d_gene,abundance
TGTGCCAGCAGGCGGGACCGGGGGGACACTGAAGCTTTCTTT,CASRRDRGDTEAFF,TRBJ1-1,TRBV27,.,.
TGCAGCGTTGTAGCAAACTCCTACGAGCAGTACTTC,CSVVANSYEQYF,TRBJ2-7,TRBV29-1,.,.
TGTGCCAGCAGCAATTGGACAGGATTTGTCACCGGGGAGCTGTTTTTT,CASSNWTGFVTGELFF,TRBJ2-2,TRBV21-1,.,.
TGTGCCAGCAGTTTGAGGTGGGGCAATCAGCCCCAACATTTT,CASSLRWGNQPQHF,TRBJ1-5,TRBV28,.,.
TGTGCCAGCAGCGCGGTCGATAGCAATCAGCCCCAGCATTTT,CASSAVDSNQPQHF,TRBJ1-5,TRBV9,.,.
TGTGCCAGCAGCCGGGGCGGGCCGAGCTCCTACGAGCAGTACTTC,CASSRGGPSSYEQYF,TRBJ2-7,TRBV7-9,.,.
TGTGCCAGCAGCTTGGCCAACAGAAGGAACACCGGGGAGCTGTTTTTT,CASSLANRRNTGELFF,TRBJ2-2,TRBV5-6,.,.
TGTGCCAGCAGCGTATCGGCCGGGGACAGGGGAATGAATGAGCAGTTCTTC,CASSVSAGDRGMNEQFF,TRBJ2-1,TRBV9,TRBD1,.
TGTGCCATCAGTGGCGACCGAGGGGGCTCCCACACTGAAGCTTTCTTT,CAISGDRGGSHTEAFF,TRBJ1-1,TRBV10-3,TRBD1,.
TGTGCCAGCAGCGGGTTCACAACCCCTAGGGACTATGGCTACACCTTC,CASSGFTTPRDYGYTF,TRBJ1-2,TRBV9,.,.
TGTGCCAGCAGTTTAGACCGCTTGGTCGGCGAGCAGTACTTC,CASSLDRLVGEQYF,TRBJ2-7,TRBV27,.,.
TGTGCCAGCAGTTTTCGGGGGACGCCCGACGAGCAGTACTTC,CASSFRGTPDEQYF,TRBJ2-7,TRBV27,.,.
TGTGCCAGCAGTTACACAGCAGGGGGTGAGCAGTACTTC,CASSYTAGGEQYF,TRBJ2-7,TRBV6-5,TRBD1,.
TGTGCCAGCAGCTTAGAAGGGGGGATTAATGAAAAACTGTTTTTT,CASSLEGGINEKLFF,TRBJ1-4,TRBV13,.,.
TGTGCCAGCTCAACGACCGGGACAGGGGCTCTCAATGAGCAGTTCTTC,CASSTTGTGALNEQFF,TRBJ2-1,TRBV18,TRBD1,.
TGTGCCAGCAGCGGACAGGGGGCGGGGGAGGTGGGAGCTTTCTTT,CASSGQGAGEVGAFF,TRBJ1-1,TRBV6-5,TRBD1,.
TGTGCCAGCAGCCAAGAAGAGGGGGCGCGAGGTCTGGAGCTGTTTTTT,CASSQEEGARGLELFF,TRBJ2-2,TRBV4-2,TRBD1,.
TGTGCCAGCAGACGGGACAGGGGAGGGGGCTACACCTTC,CASRRDRGGGYTF,TRBJ1-2,TRBV6-5,TRBD1,.
TGTGCCAGCAGTTCCCGAGTCGTAGCGGAAAAACTGTTTTTT,CASSSRVVAEKLFF,TRBJ1-4,TRBV6-5,.,.
TGCGCCAGCAGCCAAGACCAAAGCGGGAGGGGACACTACGAGCAGTACTTC,CASSQDQSGRGHYEQYF,TRBJ2-7,TRBV4-1,TRBD2,few
TGCGCCAGCAGCTTAGAAATGAACACTGAAGCTTTCTTT,CASSLEMNTEAFF,TRBJ1-1,TRBV5-1,.,.
TGTGCCACCAGCAGAGGGAACAATGAGCAGTTCTTC,CATSRGNNEQFF,TRBJ2-1,TRBV15,.,.
TGTGCCAGCAGTGGAGGACTAGCGGGAGTCAATGAGCAGTTCTTC,CASSGGLAGVNEQFF,TRBJ2-1,TRBV7-2,TRBD2,.
TGCGCCAGCAGCCAAGATATAGGAGACTATGGCTACACCTTC,CASSQDIGDYGYTF,TRBJ1-2,TRBV4-3,.,.
TGTGCCAGCATCCATCACAGGGAGCAGGACACCATATATTTT,CASIHHREQDTIYF,TRBJ1-3,TRBV28,.,.
TGTGCCACTACGGACTCTTGGGGTACTGAAGCTTTCTTT,CATTDSWGTEAFF,TRBJ1-1,TRBV2,.,.
TGTGCCAGCAGCCCAACGAACACCGGGGAGCTGTTTTTT,CASSPTNTGELFF,TRBJ2-2,TRBV13,.,.
TGTGCCAGTAGTATAAAGGGGGTAGACTACGAGCAGTACTTC,CASSIKGVDYEQYF,TRBJ2-7,TRBV19,.,.
TGTGCCAGCAGCACCATAAAGGGGGGACGTGCGGAGACCCAGTACTTC,CASSTIKGGRAETQYF,TRBJ2-5,TRBV11-2,.,.
TGTGCCAGCAGCTTACTAACCCAAACCTACGAGCAGTACTTC,CASSLLTQTYEQYF,TRBJ2-7,TRBV7-9,.,few
TGTGCCTGGACCGCCCCGTCTGTCCCTTCATGGTCCCAGTACTTC,CAWTAPSVPSWSQYF,TRBJ2-5,TRBV30,.,.
TGTGCCAGCAGCTATGGGGACCTGGCAGGCTCCAACGTCCTGACTTTC,CASSYGDLAGSNVLTF,TRBJ2-6,TRBV5-5,.,.
TGTGCCAGCAATAACGGGAGGGATACGCAGTATTTT,CASNNGRDTQYF,TRBJ2-3,TRBV6-1,TRBD2,.
TGCGCCAGCAGCTTGAGGACTAGCGGGTCCTACAATGAGCAGTTCTTC,CASSLRTSGSYNEQFF,TRBJ2-1,TRBV5-1,TRBD2,.
TGCGCCAGCAGCCCGTCGGACAGTCGTACGCAGTATTTT,CASSPSDSRTQYF,TRBJ2-3,TRBV5-1,.,.
TGTGCCAGCAGGGGACAGGGGAGCGAGCAGTACTTC,CASRGQGSEQYF,TRBJ2-7,TRBV6-5,TRBD1,.
TGTGCCTGGACCGGGACAGATTTCACCGGGGAGCTGTTTTTT,CAWTGTDFTGELFF,TRBJ2-2,TRBV30,TRBD1,.
TGTGCCAGCAGCTTAGGAGCGGGAGGGCCCATCCAGAGTTATGAGCAGTTCTTC,CASSLGAGGPIQSYEQFF,TRBJ2-1,TRBV7-3,TRBD2,once
TGTGCCAGCAGTGTTTCTGACGGTACAGATACGCAGTATTTT,CASSVSDGTDTQYF,TRBJ2-3,TRBV2,.,few
TGTGCCAGCAGCTTAGGGACGCTCTATGGCTACACCTTC,CASSLGTLYGYTF,TRBJ1-2,TRBV11-2,.,few
TGTGCCAGCAGTGAAGAGGCGAGGGGCTACACCTTC,CASSEEARGYTF,TRBJ1-2,TRBV6-1,.,.